These 27 T cell receptor beta chains came from one sample sequenced in a study of shared clonotypes between healthy human individuals. Profiled with immunoSEQ multiplex PCR; TCRdb holds only in-frame clones, not every one. The repertoire has about 2.4 million clones, more than 85% of them found once; the top ten carry 0.36%. The specimen was naive CD4+ T cells from PBMCs. The subset denotes: CD45RA+ positively selected. Every receptor here comes from a man between 18 and 35 years old in good health. Some clones in this sample may be carry-over from other donors' samples.

The V gene is TRBV18, the J gene TRBJ2-7; possible D gene TRBD1, 5 bases. The CDR3 is made up of 16 amino acids. The germline V gene encodes CDR1 KGHSH and CDR2 LQKENI. The V end lost 6 bases, the J end lost 0 bases, and 18 bases lay between the germline ends. This chain's CDR3 is CASSPSTRQSSYEQYF. CDR3 nucleotides: TGTGCCAGCTCCCCAAGCACCCGACAGTCCTCCTACGAGCAGTACTTC.

This chain links TRBV7-8 with TRBJ1-5; 8 bases fit TRBD1. Trimming took 4 bases from V and 2 from J; bases not matched to a gene: 16. This CDR3 region has 19 residues. From germline, CDR1 is SGHVS and CDR2 FQNEAQ. The CDR3 DNA reads TGTGCCAGCAGCTCTTCGCGGACAGGGTCCATCCGCGGCAATCAGCCCCAGCATTTT. It codes for CASSSSRTGSIRGNQPQHF.

The chain joins TRBV6-1 to TRBJ2-2, with a weak D call TRBD2 (5 bases). With 1 base removed from V and 7 bases from J, the gap between germline ends came to 13 bases. Per germline, CDR1 MNHNS and CDR2 SASEGT. The length of the CDR3 is 15 residues. Here the CDR3 reads CASSEDQRIHGELFF. As DNA, the CDR3 is TGTGCCAGCAGTGAAGACCAGCGGATTCACGGGGAGCTGTTTTTT.

This chain joins TRBV5-4 and TRBJ2-1; tentative D call: TRBD2 (5 bases). Germline CDR1 SGHNT, CDR2 YYREEE (reference sequence). The length of the CDR3 is 16 residues. Trimming stripped 0 bases from V and 9 bases from J, with 19 bases between. The CDR3 region is CASSLGGERAGPEQFF. CDR3 nucleotide sequence: TGTGCCAGCAGCTTGGGGGGAGAACGGGCCGGGCCTGAGCAGTTCTTC.

The CDR3 is CASSYSREGFEQYF. CDR3 sequence (DNA): TGTGCCAGCAGTTACTCGAGAGAGGGTTTCGAGCAGTACTTC. The rearrangement links TRBV6-6 to TRBJ2-7; D might be TRBD2 (5 bases). V shed 0 bases and J shed 6 bases, with 12 bases lying between them. The CDR3 sequence is 14 residues long. Germline values: CDR1 MNHNY, CDR2 SVGAGI (reference sequence).

The chain is built from TRBV11-2 and TRBJ2-6, with D unclear. Trimming took 3 bases from V and 0 from J, leaving 6 bases between them. This CDR3 comprises 15 residues. CDR1 and CDR2 from the germline V gene are SGHAT and FQNNGV. The CDR3 DNA is TGTGCCAGCAGCTTTGAAGACTCTGGGGCCAACGTCCTGACTTTC. It codes for CASSFEDSGANVLTF. The full variable domain, completed using reference TRBV11-2 and TRBJ2-6, is EAGVAQSPRYKIIEKRQSVAFWCNPISGHATLYWYQQILGQGPKLLIQFQNNGVVDDSQLPKDRFSAERLKGVDSTLKIQPAKLEDSAVYLCASSFEDSGANVLTFGAGSRLTVL.

The V and J genes are TRBV27 and TRBJ2-5; D may be TRBD1 (6 bases). The end of the DNA aligns better with TRBJ2-7, so the J call may be wrong. The CDR3 consists of 14 residues. CDR1 is MNHEY, CDR2 SMNVEV, per germline (reference sequence). The chain's CDR3 is CASTLLDRPYEQYF. Here the CDR3 DNA reads TGTGCCAGCACCCTCTTGGACAGACCCTACGAGCAGTACTTC.

Comments on this clone: Other DNA sequences within the sample encode an identical CDR3. The chain carries TRBV2 and TRBJ2-5, with D uncertain. The germline V and J ends were trimmed by 4 bases and 1 base, with 7 bases remaining between them. In germline, CDR1 is SNHLY, CDR2 FYNNEI. The CDR3 loop spans 13 amino acids. CDR3 nucleotides: TGTGCCAGCAGTGTCTACGGCCAAGAGACCCAGTACTTC. Translating it yields CASSVYGQETQYF.

The chain uses TRBV9 and TRBJ2-7; 8 bases align to TRBD1. J was trimmed by 2 bases and V by 0 bases; bases with no gene match: 1. The CDR3 is made up of 14 amino acids. In germline, CDR1 is SGDLS, CDR2 YYNGEE. The CDR3 here is CASSVEDRAYEQYF. CDR3 coding DNA: TGTGCCAGCAGCGTAGAGGACAGGGCCTACGAGCAGTACTTC.

This chain uses TRBV19 with TRBJ1-1; D is uncertain. V was pared by 3 bases and J by 1 base, with 15 bases between. The germline gives CDR1 LNHDA, CDR2 SQIVND (reference sequence). The CDR3 totals 16 residues. This CDR3 is CASSISFISGNTEAFF. The CDR3 coding sequence is TGTGCCAGTAGTATCAGTTTTATTTCTGGGAACACTGAAGCTTTCTTT.

The V call is TRBV11-1, the J call TRBJ2-1; 9 bases fit TRBD2. This CDR3 region has 16 residues. Per the germline V gene, CDR1 is SGHAT and CDR2 is FQDESV (reference sequence). V lost 4 bases to trimming and J lost 3 bases; unmatched junction nucleotides: 7. The CDR3 nucleotides read TGTGCCAGCAGCTCAACCCTAGCGGGAAGCTACAATGAGCAGTTCTTC. This translates into CASSSTLAGSYNEQFF.

V gene TRBV19 combines with J gene TRBJ1-5; D may be TRBD1 (6 bases). V lost 2 bases to trimming and J lost 3 bases, with 20 bases between them. Per the germline V gene, CDR1 is LNHDA and CDR2 is SQIVND (reference sequence). The CDR3 contains 18 residues. CDR3 bases: TGTGCCAGTAGTATAAGCTCCCGGCAGGGGATACCCAATCAGCCCCAGCATTTT. Translated, it gives CASSISSRQGIPNQPQHF.

The rearrangement joins TRBV6-1 to TRBJ1-4; 9 bases line up with TRBD1. Germline V gives CDR1 MNHNS, CDR2 SASEGT. The junction had 14 bases not matched to a gene; V was cut back by 2 bases and J by 10 bases. The CDR3 is 17 residues long. The CDR3 bases are TGTGCCAGCAGTGAAACTATTCTCGGGACAGGGCATGGAAAACTGTTTTTT. Protein: CASSETILGTGHGKLFF.

This sequence joins TRBV4-2 and TRBJ2-7, with D maybe TRBD2 (6 bases). V was trimmed by 3 bases and J by 6 bases, leaving 21 bases between them. The CDR3 consists of 16 residues. The germline gives CDR1 LGHNA, CDR2 YNFKEQ. The CDR3 loop reads CASSQDLTSSFIEQYF. CDR3 coding DNA: TGTGCCAGCAGCCAGGACCTCACTAGCAGCTTCATCGAGCAGTACTTC.

This chain links TRBV5-3 with TRBJ2-2, with TRBD2 identical over 7 bases. TRBV5-3 is identified as an open reading frame with a role that is uncertain. V was pared by 4 bases and J by 7 bases, with 10 bases of the junction left unmatched. The CDR3 totals 15 residues. CDR3 bases: TGTGCCAGAAGCCTTAGCGGGTACCGGTGCGGGGAGCTGTTTTTT. Its protein is CARSLSGYRCGELFF.

The chain links TRBV7-3 to TRBJ1-2, with D unresolved. V lost 5 bases, J lost 0 bases, and 10 bases lay in between. The V gene's germline CDR1 is SGHTA and CDR2 FQGTGA. CDR3 length: 14 residues. CDR3 region: CASSPARTNYGYTF. The CDR3, as DNA: TGTGCCAGCAGCCCGGCACGGACTAACTATGGCTACACCTTC.

The chain links TRBV27 to TRBJ2-3; no clear D. The V gene lost 3 bases and the J gene lost 2 bases, with 6 bases spanning the gap. CDR3 length: 13 residues. Germline CDR1 is MNHEY and CDR2 is SMNVEV (reference sequence). CDR3 DNA sequence: TGTGCCAGCAGTTTTGCGCTCACAGATACGCAGTATTTT. Translated, it gives CASSFALTDTQYF.

Details on this clone: The same CDR3 is also encoded by other DNA sequences in this sample. V usage is TRBV6-1 and J usage is TRBJ1-5; 8 bases are shared with TRBD1. The CDR3 is 13 amino acids. Per the germline V gene, CDR1 is MNHNS and CDR2 is SASEGT. V shed 6 bases and J 7 bases; nucleotides not matched to a gene: 5. CDR3 in amino acids: CASRGTGGQPQHF. The CDR3 DNA sequence: TGTGCCAGCAGGGGGACAGGAGGACAGCCCCAGCATTTT.

The V gene is TRBV19, the J gene TRBJ2-7; TRBD2 agrees at 8 bases. The CDR3 contains 15 residues. CDR1 and CDR2 (germline): LNHDA, SQIVND (reference sequence). The J segment lost 0 bases and the V segment lost 4 bases, leaving 5 bases of the junction unmatched. The CDR3 nucleotides read TGTGCCAGTAGTAGACTAGCGCAGAGCTCCTACGAGCAGTACTTC. Translated, it gives CASSRLAQSSYEQYF.

The CDR3 reads CASSPGWGVAYEQYF. DNA of the CDR3: TGTGCCAGCAGCCCCGGCTGGGGGGTCGCCTACGAGCAGTACTTC. This chain connects TRBV7-9 to TRBJ2-7; tentative D call: TRBD2 (6 bases). Trimming removed 5 bases from V and 2 bases from J, with 16 bases in between. Germline V lookup: CDR1 SEHNR, CDR2 FQNEAQ (reference sequence). This CDR3 is built from 15 residues.

This chain connects TRBV2 to TRBJ1-5; D uncertain. The CDR3 extends over 13 amino acids. Trimming left V 7 bases short and J 7 bases short, with 14 bases between. Germline V gives CDR1 SNHLY, CDR2 FYNNEI. CDR3 bases: TGTGCCAGCACCACAGAAATAGGACAGCCCCAGCATTTT. It specifies CASTTEIGQPQHF. Full variable domain (remainder filled in from reference TRBV2 and TRBJ1-5): EPEVTQTPSHQVTQMGQEVILRCVPISNHLYFYWYRQILGQKVEFLVSFYNNEISEKSEIFDDQFSVERPDGSNFTLKIRSTKLEDSAMYFCASTTEIGQPQHFGDGTRLSIL.

To note about this clone: Other DNA sequences from this sample encode an identical CDR3 as well. V and J are TRBV2 and TRBJ2-5, with 8 bases lining up with TRBD2. CDR3 length equals 13 residues. J gave up 1 base and V 6 bases, and 1 base lay outside the gene matches. From germline, CDR1 is SNHLY and CDR2 FYNNEI. The CDR3 DNA reads as TGTGCCAGCAGCGGGACTAGCCAAGAGACCCAGTACTTC. This codes for CASSGTSQETQYF.

Details on this clone: At the DNA level, this CDR3 is encoded by other sequences in the same sample as well. The chain is built from TRBV5-4 and TRBJ1-1; 8 bases are a match to TRBD1. The trim removed 4 bases at V and 1 base at J, leaving 3 bases unmatched. Germline V gene sequence: CDR1 SGHNT, CDR2 YYREEE (reference sequence). CDR3 size: 14 residues. CDR3 DNA: TGTGCCAGCAGCCGCGGACAGGGGAACACTGAAGCTTTCTTT. Translating it yields CASSRGQGNTEAFF.

V gene TRBV27 combines with J gene TRBJ2-1; TRBD2 agrees at 7 bases. The CDR3 extends over 23 amino acids. In germline, CDR1 is MNHEY, CDR2 SMNVEV (reference sequence). Trimming took 2 bases from V and 2 from J; bases not matched to a gene: 27. The CDR3 DNA sequence: TGTGCCAGCAGTTTACGCCTTCCAGGAGTCGGGGGGTTGGCGGGAGTCGCCTACAATGAGCAGTTCTTC. As protein: CASSLRLPGVGGLAGVAYNEQFF.

On this clone itself: Other DNA sequences in this sample translate to the same CDR3. The chain couples TRBV5-1 to TRBJ1-1; no clear D. CDR3 size: 14 residues. Germline V gene data show CDR1 as SGHRS and CDR2 as YFSETQ. V lost 0 bases and J 2 bases, leaving 8 bases between the germline ends. CDR3 sequence (DNA): TGCGCCAGCAGCTTGGTTCTCGGCAACACTGAAGCTTTCTTT. Translated: CASSLVLGNTEAFF. Supplemented by reference TRBV5-1 and TRBJ1-1, the full variable domain reads KAGVTQTPRYLIKTRGQQVTLSCSPISGHRSVSWYQQTPGQGLQFLFEYFSETQRNKGNFPGRFSGRQFSNSRSEMNVSTLELGDSALYLCASSLVLGNTEAFFGQGTRLTVV.

V usage is TRBV5-1 and J usage is TRBJ2-3; D unclear. The ends were cut back, 4 bases at V and 2 bases at J, with 11 bases in the middle. This CDR3 is 14 amino acids long. CDR1 and CDR2 from the germline V gene are SGHRS and YFSETQ. CDR3: CASSPQPHTDTQYF. DNA for the CDR3: TGCGCCAGCAGCCCCCAACCCCACACAGATACGCAGTATTTT.

This chain connects TRBV5-1 to TRBJ2-7; possible D gene TRBD1, 5 bases. The CDR3 contains 15 residues. Trimming removed 1 base at V and 5 bases at J, with 16 bases between. Germline values: CDR1 SGHRS, CDR2 YFSETQ. The CDR3 protein is CASSLIVGPNDEQYF. CDR3 in DNA: TGCGCCAGCAGCTTGATAGTGGGGCCCAATGACGAGCAGTACTTC.